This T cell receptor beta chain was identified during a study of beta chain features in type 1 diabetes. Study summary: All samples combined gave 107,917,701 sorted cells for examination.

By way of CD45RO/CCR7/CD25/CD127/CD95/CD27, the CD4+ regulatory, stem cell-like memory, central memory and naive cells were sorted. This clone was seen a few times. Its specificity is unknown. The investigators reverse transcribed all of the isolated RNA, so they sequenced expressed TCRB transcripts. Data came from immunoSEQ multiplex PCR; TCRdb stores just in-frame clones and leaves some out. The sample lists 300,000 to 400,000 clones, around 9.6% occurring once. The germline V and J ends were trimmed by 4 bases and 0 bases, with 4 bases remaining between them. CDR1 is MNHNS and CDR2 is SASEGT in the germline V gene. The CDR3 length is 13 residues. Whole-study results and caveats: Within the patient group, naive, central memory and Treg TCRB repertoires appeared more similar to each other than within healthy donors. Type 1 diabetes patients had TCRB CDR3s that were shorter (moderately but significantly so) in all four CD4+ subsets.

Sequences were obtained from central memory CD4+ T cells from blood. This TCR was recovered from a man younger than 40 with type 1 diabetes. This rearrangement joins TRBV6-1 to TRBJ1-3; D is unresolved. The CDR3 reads CASSALSGNTIYF. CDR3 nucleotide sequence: TGTGCCAGCAGTGCCCTCTCTGGAAACACCATATATTTT.